A selection of T cell receptor beta chains follows, all from one sample in a study of post-analysis software for immune sequencing data. MiXCR, run by TCRdb on the PCR reads, gives a single entry per CDR3 protein. The profile shows roughly 430,000 distinct CDR3 sequences, less than 40% of them singletons. The sequenced sample consisted of blood. The receptors here all came from a girl aged 2 to 10 with multiple sclerosis. The CDR3 runs from the conserved cysteine through the conserved F or W. The D gene is left open where the match is weak. Rows may omit the clone size; those that give it use once, few, many or a size class.

d_call,v_call,clone_size,j_call,cdr3_nt,cdr3_aa
TRBD2,TRBV6-2/TRBV6-3,.,TRBJ2-7,TGTGCCAGCAGTGACCTAGCGGGACCCAGCTCCTACGAGCAGTACTTC,CASSDLAGPSSYEQYF
TRBD2,TRBV29-1,.,TRBJ2-5,TGCAGCGTTGGGCGAGCGGGGGGGCAAGAGACCCAGTACTTC,CSVGRAGGQETQYF
TRBD2,TRBV10-3,.,TRBJ2-1,TGTGCCATCCGACTAGCGGGAGGAAATGAGCAGTTCTTC,CAIRLAGGNEQFF
.,TRBV20-1,.,TRBJ2-6,TGCAGTGCTAGTCCCCGGTGGGGTTCTGGGGCCAACGTCCTGACTTTC,CSASPRWGSGANVLTF
TRBD2,TRBV7-2,.,TRBJ2-7,TGTGCCAGCAGCCCCGGGGGGGGAGGGCCTTACGAGCAGTACTTC,CASSPGGGGPYEQYF
.,TRBV6-1,.,TRBJ2-5,TGTGCCAGCAGTGTCAGCCCGCAAGGAAAGAGAGAGACCCAGTACTTC,CASSVSPQGKRETQYF
.,TRBV7-9,many,TRBJ1-2,TGTGCCAGCAGCTTAGGACAGAATAACTATGGCTACACCTTC,CASSLGQNNYGYTF
TRBD1,TRBV12-3/TRBV12-4,.,TRBJ1-6,TGTGCCAGCAGTTCCGGGACAGGGGGAAATTCACCCCTCCACTTT,CASSSGTGGNSPLHF
TRBD1,TRBV11-2,.,TRBJ1-1,TGTGCCAGCAGCCAACCTATGGACAGGGGGTTGTCGAACACTGAAGCTTTCTTT,CASSQPMDRGLSNTEAFF
.,TRBV4-1,.,TRBJ2-7,TGCGCCAGCAGCCAAAGCCTCCCTAGCTCCTACAATGAGCAGTACTTC,CASSQSLPSSYNEQYF
.,TRBV10-3,.,TRBJ2-7,TGTGCCATCAGTGAGGTTACAGGGCGGTACGAGCAGTACTTC,CAISEVTGRYEQYF
TRBD1,TRBV5-1,.,TRBJ2-7,TGCGCCAGCAGCTTGGCGGCAGGGGGCGTGGATACCCAGTACTTC,CASSLAAGGVDTQYF
.,TRBV6-4,.,TRBJ2-7,TGTGCCAGCAGTGACTCTGCGGGCTACGAGCAGTACTTC,CASSDSAGYEQYF
.,TRBV29-1,.,TRBJ2-1,TGCAGCGTTGGAGGGGGGACCCGGGAGAATGAGCAGTTCTTC,CSVGGGTRENEQFF
.,TRBV29-1,few,TRBJ2-1,TGCAGCGTCGGGACATTGGAGCAGTTCTTC,CSVGTLEQFF
.,TRBV11-1,few,TRBJ2-5,TGTGCCAGCAGCGGCAACGTAGAGACCCAGTACTTC,CASSGNVETQYF
.,TRBV2,.,TRBJ2-7,TGTGCCAGCAGCGACTCGCGAGCAACCTCCTACGAGCAGTACTTC,CASSDSRATSYEQYF
TRBD1,TRBV28,.,TRBJ1-1,TGTGCCAGCGCCTCGGCGGGACAGGGGAGTTTTTGGACTGAAGCTTTCTTT,CASASAGQGSFWTEAFF
TRBD1,TRBV5-1,.,TRBJ1-6,TGCGCCAGCAGCTTGGCGAGACAGGGCGGTAATTCACCCCTCCACTTT,CASSLARQGGNSPLHF
.,TRBV6-6,once,TRBJ1-1,TGTGCCAGCAGTTACTCGGTGGGGTCCCTTACTGAAGCTTTCTTT,CASSYSVGSLTEAFF
.,TRBV20-1,few,TRBJ1-5,TGCAGTGCTAGAGATGGGACGGAAACCTATCAGCCCCAGCATTTT,CSARDGTETYQPQHF
TRBD2,TRBV12-3/TRBV12-4,few,TRBJ2-1,TGTGCCAGCAGCCCACCTAGCGGGAGGGCCGTTTCTGAGCAGTTCTTC,CASSPPSGRAVSEQFF
TRBD2,TRBV10-1,.,TRBJ2-7,TGCGCCAGCAGTGAGTTCCGACTAGCGGGGGTACCTACCTACGAGCAGTACTTC,CASSEFRLAGVPTYEQYF
.,TRBV5-5,.,TRBJ2-1,TGTGCCAGCATTATGGGTCTCTACAATGAGCAGTTCTTC,CASIMGLYNEQFF
TRBD1,TRBV29-1,.,TRBJ1-2,TGCAGCGTTTCTACAGGGGACTATGGCTACACCTTC,CSVSTGDYGYTF
.,TRBV4-1,once,TRBJ1-2,TGCGCCAGCAGCCGCGGCATTACATACCCCAGGGGTAACTATGGCTACACCTTC,CASSRGITYPRGNYGYTF
.,TRBV7-2,.,TRBJ2-1,TGTGCCAGTAGCTTAGGGGCCCCCTCCTACGAGCAGTTCTTC,CASSLGAPSYEQFF
.,TRBV21-1,few,TRBJ2-1,TGTGCCAGCAGGGGGGTAGCCGGATACAATGAGCAGTTCTTC,CASRGVAGYNEQFF
.,TRBV7-2,.,TRBJ2-3,TGTGCCAGCATGCCCAAGGGGGTCAGCACAGATACGCAGTATTTT,CASMPKGVSTDTQYF
.,TRBV13,.,TRBJ2-1,TGTGCCAGCAGCTCAAGTTCCTCCCGGGAGCAGTTCTTC,CASSSSSSREQFF
.,TRBV29-1,.,TRBJ2-3,TGCAGCGTTGAAGGTCTCACTTTGGATACGCAGTATTTT,CSVEGLTLDTQYF
.,TRBV3-1,.,TRBJ1-2,TGTGCCAGCAGCCAAGATTACAGCCGGATGTATACCTATGGCTACACCTTC,CASSQDYSRMYTYGYTF
TRBD1,TRBV6-5,few,TRBJ1-2,TGTGCCAGCAGTTACACGCAGGGGGAAATCTATGGCTACACCTTC,CASSYTQGEIYGYTF
TRBD1,TRBV7-7,.,TRBJ2-2,TGTGCCAGCAGCTCTAACAGGGGGCGAGGGGAGCTGTTTTTT,CASSSNRGRGELFF
TRBD2,TRBV6-1,once,TRBJ2-7,TGTGCCAGCAGTGAAGGGACTAGCGGCCCCTACAATGAGCAGTACTTC,CASSEGTSGPYNEQYF
TRBD2,TRBV9,few,TRBJ2-5,TGTGCCAGCAGCGTAGGAGCGGGAGAGGGAGAGACCCAGTACTTC,CASSVGAGEGETQYF
TRBD1,TRBV5-1,few,TRBJ1-2,TGCGCCAGCAGACTGGGACAGGGAAGTGGCTACACCTTC,CASRLGQGSGYTF
.,TRBV20-1,few,TRBJ1-2,TGCAGTGCGCGACACCCAAACTATGGCTACACCTTC,CSARHPNYGYTF
TRBD1,TRBV29-1,.,TRBJ2-7,TGCAGCGCAGGGGGCTGGGGGACAGGGTTCAACGAGCAGTACTTC,CSAGGWGTGFNEQYF
.,TRBV28,.,TRBJ2-1,TGTGCCAGCAGTTCTATACGGGGACTGACCTATAACAATGAGCAGTTCTTC,CASSSIRGLTYNNEQFF
.,TRBV28,.,TRBJ2-7,TGTGCCAGCAGTTTATCCCCCTTTCCGGGGAAAGACTACGAGCAGTACTTC,CASSLSPFPGKDYEQYF
.,TRBV2,.,TRBJ2-3,TGTGCCAGCACAGGGTTCGCAGATACGCAGTATTTT,CASTGFADTQYF
TRBD2,TRBV3-1,.,TRBJ2-1,TGTGCCAGCAGCCATTCTATAGCGGGTACCTACAATGAGCAGTTCTTC,CASSHSIAGTYNEQFF
TRBD2,TRBV2,.,TRBJ2-7,TGTGCCAGCAGTGAAGCGCGGGGGGACTACGGAGACTACTCCTACTACGAGCAGTACTTC,CASSEARGDYGDYSYYEQYF
.,TRBV12-3/TRBV12-4,.,TRBJ2-1,TGTGCCAGCAGTGCCCGGGGGCCAAGCTCCTACAATGAGCAGTTCTTC,CASSARGPSSYNEQFF
TRBD2,TRBV20-1,few,TRBJ2-1,TGCAGTGCTCCCACTAGCGGGACTTACAATGAGCAGTTCTTC,CSAPTSGTYNEQFF
.,TRBV29-1,.,TRBJ2-2,TGCAGCGTCGAAAGACAGACCGGGGAGCTGTTTTTT,CSVERQTGELFF
.,TRBV9,.,TRBJ1-1,TGTGCCAGCAGCGTAGCTCCCCAGCAGGGGACCATGAACACTGAAGCTTTCTTT,CASSVAPQQGTMNTEAFF
.,TRBV7-3,once,TRBJ1-2,TGTGCCAGCAGCTTCGAGGACAGTGGCTACACCTTC,CASSFEDSGYTF
.,TRBV5-6,.,TRBJ1-1,TGTGCCAGCAGCTTGAATCAGCTCACTGAAGCTTTCTTT,CASSLNQLTEAFF
.,TRBV6-5,.,TRBJ1-1,TGTGCCAGCAGTGCCTCCGGGTGGAACACTGAAGCTTTCTTT,CASSASGWNTEAFF
.,TRBV3-1,.,TRBJ1-2,TGTGCCAGCAGCCAAGAAGGGAGGCGGCAGGGTGGCTACACCTTC,CASSQEGRRQGGYTF
TRBD1,TRBV7-3,few,TRBJ2-7,TGTGCCAGCAGCCCGTCCCGGGACAGTTACGAGCAGTACTTC,CASSPSRDSYEQYF
TRBD2,TRBV7-2,.,TRBJ2-7,TGTGCCAGCAGCTTGAAGTACGGGGGGAGAACCTACGAGCAGTACTTC,CASSLKYGGRTYEQYF
.,TRBV12-3/TRBV12-4,.,TRBJ2-4,TGTGCCAGCAGTTGGGGGGGCGAAGACATTCAGTACTTC,CASSWGGEDIQYF
.,TRBV3-1,few,TRBJ2-3,TGTGCCAGCAGCCAAGTCCAGGTGGCGGGAGATACGCAGTATTTT,CASSQVQVAGDTQYF